Below are 16 T cell receptor beta chains sequenced from a single sample in a study of regulatory T cells in long-lasting Graves disease. The TCR beta library used iRepertoire HTBI primers with Arm-PCR amplification of CDR3. One entry per CDR3 protein results from TCRdb running MiXCR on the multiplex PCR reads. Of around 240,000 distinct CDR3 sequences listed, about 20% are singletons. Time point described: newly diagnosed GD, antithyroid drugs for less than 3 months. The authors made the TCR library using RNA they extracted from PBMCs. The sample also formed part of further work on T cells in Graves' hyperthyroidism and ophthalmopathy.

This specimen consisted of peripheral blood mononuclear cells (PBMCs), obtained at new diagnosis, from a patient treated with antithyroid drugs. The receptors were gathered from a woman aged 25 to 39 with Graves disease.

This clonotype was detected ten times or more. This chain joins TRBV10-3 and TRBJ1-2; the match to TRBD1 covers 9 bases. Trimming cost V 6 bases and J 6 bases; bases outside gene matches: 2. Germline V CDR1 and CDR2: ENHRY, SYGVKD. This CDR3 has 12 residues. CDR3 sequence (DNA): TGTGCCATCAGGGACAGGGGTGATGGCTACACCTTC. This codes for CAIRDRGDGYTF.

Turning to this clonotype: A far larger clone is just one base off, so this is likely a read error. The J gene is TRBJ2-7, the V gene TRBV20-1; 8 bases are a match to TRBD2. The DNA end is a closer match to TRBJ2-1, so the J assignment may be wrong. CDR1 and CDR2 from the germline V gene are DFQATT and SNEGSKA (reference sequence). This CDR3 is built from 15 residues. The CDR3 reads CSAYRLAWNYNEQFF. The CDR3 DNA is TGCAGTGCCTATCGACTAGCGTGGAACTACAATGAGCAGTTCTTC.

This clonotype was seen ten or more times. This chain links TRBV11-2 with TRBJ2-6; perhaps TRBD1 as D (7 bases). The V and J ends lost 0 bases and 15 bases respectively, with 12 bases between them. Germline assignment: CDR1 SGHAT and CDR2 FQNNGV. There are 13 residues in the CDR3. The CDR3 region has the DNA TGTGCCAGCAGCTTAGAGCAGGGGGGCAGCCTGACTTTC. It yields the protein CASSLEQGGSLTF.

This chain links TRBV6-5 with TRBJ2-3; 8 bases fit TRBD2. The CDR3 runs to 16 residues. Trimming took 0 bases from V and 6 from J; bases not matched to a gene: 8. Germline V gene data show CDR1 as MNHEY and CDR2 as SVGAGI. The CDR3 bases are TGTGCCAGCAGTTACTCTCGGGGGGGCCTTTACGATACGCAGTATTTT. This encodes CASSYSRGGLYDTQYF.

There are many counts of this clonotype. The chain combines TRBV20-1 with TRBJ1-5; TRBD1 is a possible D gene (6 bases). CDR1 and CDR2 (germline): DFQATT, SNEGSKA (reference sequence). V was trimmed by 0 bases and J by 6 bases, leaving 15 bases between them. The CDR3 runs to 15 residues. CDR3 DNA: TGCAGTGCTAGAGAACAGGACAGCTCCGGTCAGCCCCAGCATTTT. It yields the protein CSAREQDSSGQPQHF.

This clonotype was seen only a few times. The rearrangement joins TRBV5-6 to TRBJ1-2; D not resolved. In germline, CDR1 is SGHDT, CDR2 YYEEEE. The CDR3 covers 13 residues. V shed 2 bases and J shed 6 bases, with 11 bases lying between them. The CDR3 coding sequence is TGTGCCAGCAGCTTACCGGCGGTCGATGGCTACACCTTC. It encodes CASSLPAVDGYTF.

The chain joins TRBV7-2 to TRBJ2-7; D might be TRBD1 (5 bases). Germline CDR1 reads SGHTA; CDR2 reads FQGNSA. The length of the CDR3 is 14 residues. Trimming shortened V by 1 base and J by 3 bases, and 10 bases separated the two germline ends. Written as DNA, the CDR3 is TGTGCCAGCAGCTTAGGACAGATCCTCTACGAGCAGTACTTC. Translation: CASSLGQILYEQYF.

This clonotype came up a few times. The rearrangement uses TRBV19 and TRBJ1-6; the match to TRBD1 covers 7 bases. Germline trimming cut 4 bases from V and 8 bases from J; bases unmatched to any gene: 8. CDR3 length equals 15 residues. CDR1 and CDR2 from the germline V gene are LNHDA and SQIVND (reference sequence). In DNA, the CDR3 is TGTGCCAGTAGTAACCAGGGGGTTCTTTATTCACCCCTCCACTTT. It specifies CASSNQGVLYSPLHF.

This clonotype appeared many times. This chain joins TRBV4-1 and TRBJ2-7; 9 bases are a match to TRBD2. Germline CDR1 reads MGHRA; CDR2 reads YSYEKL. CDR3 length: 16 residues. V lost 1 base, J lost 2 bases, and 6 bases stayed unmatched. The DNA of the CDR3 is TGCGCCAGCAGCCAAGTCATAGCGGGGGACCCCTACGAGCAGTACTTC. The encoded protein is CASSQVIAGDPYEQYF.

This clonotype was counted many times. The chain joins TRBV13 to TRBJ1-2, with TRBD1 identical over 7 bases. V was pared by 5 bases and J by 2 bases, with 5 bases of the junction left unmatched. There are 14 residues in the CDR3. The germline CDR1 and CDR2 sequences are PRHDT and FYEKMQ (reference sequence). DNA of the CDR3: TGTGCCAGCAGCCCGACGGGACAGAACTATGGCTACACCTTC. Translating it yields CASSPTGQNYGYTF.

At least ten counts were recorded for this clonotype. This chain uses TRBV5-1 with TRBJ2-6, with D unclear. Germline V gene data show CDR1 as SGHRS and CDR2 as YFSETQ. The CDR3 contains 15 residues. Trimming removed 1 base at V and 4 bases at J, with 9 bases between. This CDR3 reads CASSLQGPGANVLTF. In nucleotides, the CDR3 is TGCGCCAGCAGCTTGCAAGGGCCCGGGGCCAACGTCCTGACTTTC.

The J gene is TRBJ2-2, the V gene TRBV9; no firm D call. CDR1 SGDLS and CDR2 YYNGEE come from the germline V gene. Trimming removed 3 bases at V and 4 bases at J, with 4 bases between. The CDR3 runs 12 residues. CDR3 in DNA: TGTGCCAGCAGCGAGGGCACCGGGGAGCTGTTTTTT. As protein: CASSEGTGELFF. Full variable domain (remainder filled in from reference TRBV9 and TRBJ2-2): DSGVTQTPKHLITATGQRVTLRCSPRSGDLSVYWYQQSLDQGLQFLIQYYNGEERAKGNILERFSAQQFPDLHSELNLSSLELGDSALYFCASSEGTGELFFGEGSRLTVL.

The CDR3 loop reads CGHGAAETEAFF. In DNA, the CDR3 is TGTGGACACGGGGCGGCGGAGACTGAAGCTTTCTTT. The chain carries TRBV6-1 and TRBJ1-1; perhaps TRBD1 as D (5 bases). The CDR3 consists of 12 residues. Germline CDR1 reads MNHNS; CDR2 reads SASEGT.

This clonotype appeared many times. This rearrangement joins TRBV20-1 to TRBJ2-7; D remains ambiguous. Germline assignment: CDR1 DFQATT and CDR2 SNEGSKA (reference sequence). The CDR3 extends over 12 amino acids. V was trimmed by 3 bases and J by 0 bases, leaving 6 bases between them. CDR3 coding DNA: TGCAGTGCTAGCTGGTCCTCCTACGAGCAGTACTTC. It translates to CSASWSSYEQYF.

The rearrangement links TRBV4-2 to TRBJ2-1, with a weak D call TRBD2 (7 bases). Germline V gene sequence: CDR1 LGHNA, CDR2 YNFKEQ. The CDR3 loop spans 15 amino acids. The ends were cut back, 4 bases at V and 5 bases at J, with 15 bases in the middle. CDR3 DNA sequence: TGTGCCAGCAGCCGAAACGGAGGGGGGGACAATGAGCAGTTCTTC. It is translated as CASSRNGGGDNEQFF.

The table lists this clonotype with a few counts. The chain joins TRBV4-1 to TRBJ1-5, with a tentative D call TRBD1 (6 bases). The CDR3 is 15 amino acids. The germline gives CDR1 MGHRA, CDR2 YSYEKL. Trimming cost V 2 bases and J 3 bases, with 11 bases left between them. In nucleotides, the CDR3 is TGCGCCAGCAGCCAACGGACAGAAACCAATCAGCCCCAGCATTTT. It yields the protein CASSQRTETNQPQHF.